A single sample gave rise to the 9 T cell receptor beta chains below, sequenced in a study of cytotoxic CD8 clonotypes in ibrutinib-treated CLL. Data came from immunoSEQ multiplex PCR; TCRdb stores just in-frame clones and leaves some out. The sample has around 200,000 clones, about four fifths seen once. The specimen was PBMCs, collected after 12 months of ibrutinib treatment. These TCRs come from a human donor with chronic lymphocytic leukemia.

V usage is TRBV23-1 and J usage is TRBJ2-3; 7 bases map to TRBD1. TRBV23-1 falls under the ORF class, with uncertain function. The trim removed 4 bases at V and 5 bases at J, leaving 9 bases unmatched. This CDR3 has 15 amino acids. CDR3 region: CASSLRDSTLDTQYF. CDR3 nucleotide sequence: TGCGCCAGCAGTCTCCGGGACAGCACCCTAGATACGCAGTATTTT.

The gene calls are TRBV11-2 and TRBJ1-4, with D uncertain. Trimming cost V 4 bases and J 0 bases, with 9 bases left between them. CDR1 and CDR2 from the germline V gene are SGHAT and FQNNGV. This CDR3 spans 15 amino acids. CDR3 coding DNA: TGTGCCAGCAGCTCCCTCGGGTCAACTAATGAAAAACTGTTTTTT. Translation gives CASSSLGSTNEKLFF.

The chain has TRBV6-6 and TRBJ2-3; tentatively, D is TRBD2 (6 bases). Looked up from germline, CDR1 is MNHNY and CDR2 is SVGAGI (reference sequence). This CDR3 has 16 residues. V was trimmed by 6 bases and J by 1 base, leaving 17 bases between them. CDR3 sequence reads: CASSSRSTGGTDTQYF. The CDR3 nucleotides read TGTGCCAGCAGCTCCCGAAGCACGGGAGGCACAGATACGCAGTATTTT.

This clone was seen many times. The chain has TRBV12-5 and TRBJ2-1, with no clear D. Germline CDR1 reads LGHNT; CDR2 reads FRNRAP. The CDR3 is 11 amino acids. The V and J ends lost 5 bases and 10 bases respectively, with 9 bases between them. CDR3 nucleotides: TGTGCTAGTGGTCTCGCTTGGGAGCAGTTCTTC. Protein product: CASGLAWEQFF.

J is TRBJ2-1 and V is TRBV7-9; 10 bases agree with TRBD1. Germline V CDR1 and CDR2: SEHNR, FQNEAQ (reference sequence). V trimming: 1 base; J trimming: 1 base; junction bases outside the gene matches: 1. This CDR3 comprises 16 residues. The CDR3 sequence is CASSLGDRGSYNEQFF. DNA of the CDR3: TGTGCCAGCAGCTTAGGGGACAGGGGTTCCTACAATGAGCAGTTCTTC.

This chain uses TRBV18 with TRBJ2-5; TRBD2 aligns across 14 bases. The CDR3 has 14 amino acids. Germline V CDR1 and CDR2: KGHSH, LQKENI. V was clipped by 6 bases and J by 5 bases; unmatched bases: 2. The DNA of the CDR3 is TGTGCCAGCTCGGGACTAGCGGGAGACGAGACCCAGTACTTC. This gives the protein CASSGLAGDETQYF.

The chain has TRBV27 and TRBJ2-7; D might be TRBD1 (6 bases). This CDR3 is built from 15 residues. V was trimmed by 8 bases and J by 0 bases, leaving 17 bases between them. CDR1 is MNHEY, CDR2 SMNVEV, per germline (reference sequence). As DNA, the CDR3 is TGTGCCAGCTCCTCACCCACAGGGAGCTCCTACGAGCAGTACTTC. This codes for CASSSPTGSSYEQYF.

The chain carries TRBV9 and TRBJ2-5, with 12 positions matching TRBD2. CDR3 length equals 18 residues. V trimming: 4 bases; J trimming: 5 bases; junction bases outside the gene matches: 15. CDR1 SGDLS and CDR2 YYNGEE come from the germline V gene. The CDR3: CASSPGRLAGGPLETQYF. Here the CDR3 DNA reads TGTGCCAGCAGCCCCGGCCGGCTAGCGGGAGGGCCCCTCGAGACCCAGTACTTC. The full variable domain, with the rest looked up from reference TRBV9 and TRBJ2-5, is DSGVTQTPKHLITATGQRVTLRCSPRSGDLSVYWYQQSLDQGLQFLIQYYNGEERAKGNILERFSAQQFPDLHSELNLSSLELGDSALYFCASSPGRLAGGPLETQYFGPGTRLLVL.

The V and J genes are TRBV27 and TRBJ2-3; D not resolved. Germline lookup yields CDR1 MNHEY and CDR2 SMNVEV (reference sequence). The CDR3 has 13 amino acids. Trimming removed 4 bases from V and 0 bases from J, with 5 bases in between. The CDR3 bases are TGTGCCAGCAGTTCGTTTAGCACAGATACGCAGTATTTT. Translating gives CASSSFSTDTQYF.